The present TCR beta chain was sequenced within a study of blood T cells in healthy people across ages (dated by TCRdb to the mid-2010s). Regarding the research as a whole: Template switching captured roughly one uniquely barcoded TCR beta cDNA molecule per two T cells in model experiments. The study analyzed two additional independent replicas of 1 million unique cDNA reads from the same blood draw for two donors, one aged 18 to 30 and one aged 80 or older. Donors were grouped into four age groups: young (average roughly 17 years), middle-aged (39), aged (approximately 58) and long-lived (approximately 81). Using deep sequencing normalized with unique cDNA molecular identifiers, the study measured how TCR beta repertoire diversity changes with age. Summary of the overall study and its limitations: Donor CMV infection status was unknown, potentially confounding age-related changes in expanded clonotypes. Because profiling used bulk unsorted PBMCs, naive and antigen-experienced compartments could not be compared conclusively. As age increased, observed TCR beta diversity per million T cells dropped in a roughly linear way, and a significant reduction was already evident by age about 36. Compared with the aged group, the long-lived group had more naive CD4+ T cells, fewer expanded clones and increased TCR diversity, a pattern suggesting age selection. Total diversity estimates from one million sequenced T cells were considered lower bounds and underestimates. A strong correlation was found between observed TCR beta diversity and the percentage of naive T cells measured by flow cytometry.

In regard to this clonotype: Its antigen is not yet known. No quality values exist for individual bases; no much larger clone is one base distant.

The cysteine opens and the phenylalanine closes a CDR3 of 14 amino acids. Only CDR3 DNA remains: 42 bases, in frame from the first base. Trimming removed 6 bases from V and 14 bases from J; the gene matches leave 14 bases unexplained. The library was made by 5' RACE. TCRdb lists the instrument as Illumina HiSeq 2500. A second PCR of about 6 to 11 cycles was run with a J-beta primer mix and a sample-barcoded 5' primer. Each TCR beta cDNA molecule received a unique molecular identifier from a template-switch 5' adaptor carrying 12 random nucleotides. Each sample yielded at least 2.5 million CDR3-containing paired-end reads. First-strand cDNA was synthesized from all RNA with the Mint cDNA synthesis kit, primed by a TRBC-specific oligonucleotide. All cDNA was treated with uracil-DNA glycosylase and then went through a first 18-cycle PCR with the universal primers M1SS and BC2_uni_R. The authors' pipeline ran thus. For normalization, 1 million high-quality reads were randomly selected from each sample, with every read carrying a distinct molecular identifier. Instead of being binned into consensus sequences, reads with shared molecular identifiers were discarded. MiTCR, run with a Q25 quality threshold and the strictest error-elimination algorithm, handled CDR3 identification, clonotype clustering and error correction. Lower-bound total TCR beta diversity was estimated with a nonparametric unseen species model using Euler transformation. TCRdb cleaned the public reads at Q25 with fastp, built clones with MiXCR and kept in-frame beta chains. Identical CDR3 protein sequences are pooled into one entry, listed with their most common genes and DNA. The V and J calls reflect TCRdb's pipeline rather than the authors' work. This sample gives some 760,000 distinct CDR3 sequences in total; around 25% of them show up just once. The ten largest clonotypes hold roughly 3.8% of the sample.

Donors were 30 to 45 systemically healthy Caucasian individuals from Russia aged 6 to 90 years. Each donor gave about 9.7 milliliters of peripheral blood, drawn into EDTA-treated Vacutainer tubes. Ficoll-Paque density-gradient centrifugation was used to isolate PBMCs, with at least 7 million per sample. Total RNA, at least 6 micrograms per sample, was extracted from PBMCs with Trizol reagent. The percentages of naive CD45RAhigh/CD27high T cells were determined by flow cytometry on a PBMC aliquot from every donor. These data are also associated with another study on T cells of mothers and their children. The second paper states: The donors were nine systemically healthy Caucasian individuals, made up of three mothers and their six children. cDNA synthesis used all of the extracted RNA, with about 1.5 ug of RNA in each 15 ul reaction. In the second PCR, the M1S primer added sample barcodes and 2-4 random nucleotides. Over 8.5 million TCR beta CDR3 reads were obtained for each mother, and approximately 2.9 million reads were obtained for each child. TCR recombination output is similarly shaped by thymic selection in related and unrelated pairs, with a minor effect exerted by inherited differences. Related mother-child pairs always showed normalized repertoire overlap that was slightly higher than in unrelated mother-child pairs, though the difference was never significant. No persistent microchimeric T cell clones were detected, at a sensitivity of about 100 clones per million clonotypes. In the study, deep NGS was used to compare the TCR beta repertoires of mothers and children, and features distinguishing related mother-child pairs from unrelated individuals were sought. On average, the children were around 11 +/- 4 years old, while the mothers were approximately 40 +/- 4 years old. After adapter ligation with NEBNext reagents, the libraries were sequenced on Illumina HiSeq 2000 with 100+100 nt paired-end reads. To avoid cross-contamination, the mother libraries and the child libraries were prepared a month apart and sequenced in separate runs. Each donor had between 500,000 and 2,000,000 distinct TCR beta clonotypes identified. Naive TCR beta clonotypes were estimated from low-frequency clonotypes matched to each donor's FACS-determined naive share, without sorting.

What was sequenced was blood. Rearrangement joined TRBV12-3 or TRBV12-4 to TRBJ2-3, with TRBD2 identical over 10 junction bases. This TCR came from a boy aged 10-17 years in good health. The CDR3 here reads CASRDDFSGGASYF. The sequenced DNA is TGTGCCAGCAGAGACGACTTCAGCGGGGGGGCGTCGTATTTT.